This T cell receptor beta chain was retrieved from a study of blood T cell repertoires in COVID-19. Background on the study: Nucleic acid was either cDNA or gDNA, and it came from T cells, B-cell-depleted T cells, or PBMCs.

The assay was immunoSEQ multiplex PCR, and TCRdb's table has in-frame clones only and misses some. The top ten clones hold approximately 4% of a sample with approximately 300,000 clones, roughly 90% of them seen once. This clone showed up just a few times. Additional DNA sequences in this sample encode the identical CDR3. The CDR3 runs to 13 residues. The trim removed 3 bases at V and 4 bases at J, leaving 2 bases unmatched. Sequenced input: PBMCs or T cells enriched from blood (not recorded which). This TCR was recovered from a young woman with acute COVID-19. The gene calls are TRBV12-3 or TRBV12-4 and TRBJ1-2; 7 positions agree with TRBD1. CDR3: CASSFDRAYGYTF. In nucleotides, the CDR3 is TGTGCCAGCAGTTTTGACAGGGCCTATGGCTACACCTTC.